The following is a T cell receptor beta chain sequence with its context. The antigen remains unidentified. Researchers amplified the TCR beta CDR3 regions from RNA transcripts. HTBI primers were used for first-round RT-PCR of the TCR CDR3. TCRdb passed the multiplex PCR reads through MiXCR, listing each CDR3 protein once. The sample has fewer than 350,000 distinct CDR3 sequences, approximately 18% seen once; the top ten hold about two fifths. The germline V gene has CDR1 MNHNS and CDR2 SASEGT. The CDR3 length is 13 residues. The germline V and J ends were trimmed by 6 bases and 7 bases, with 12 bases remaining between them. Not enrolled were patients with uncontrolled infection, other autoimmune disease, pregnancy or lactation. The authors took PBMCs from 10 ml fresh peripheral blood. The data stem from a study of T cells in Graves' hyperthyroidism and ophthalmopathy. Overall study context: The blood sample was taken at first diagnosis, before treatment began.

Findings of the study overall: Most clonotypes expanded in the thyroid (above 0.001) were also present in blood.

Sequences were obtained from blood. The receptor comes from a man over 45 with Graves' ophthalmopathy. The chain recombines TRBV6-1 with TRBJ1-4; D remains ambiguous. CDR3 in DNA: TGTGCCAGCAGGACGGGAGGGTTTGAAAAACTGTTTTTT. Its protein product is CASRTGGFEKLFF.